What follows describes a single T cell receptor beta chain. This clonotype was counted many times. It has no known antigen specificity. No per-base quality is available; no much larger clone lies one base away. The data derive from a study of response to subunit inactivated influenza vaccine (dated by TCRdb to the late 2010s). Context from the whole study: Deep quantitative T cell receptor repertoire profiling was used in the study to track responses to a trivalent subunit inactivated influenza vaccine. On the study overall, not on this receptor specifically: The authors proposed that each seasonal influenza vaccination may bring in only a limited number of new T cells.

From the cysteine up to the phenylalanine, the CDR3 has a length of 13 residues. Just CDR3 DNA is preserved here, 39 bases in frame from base 1. V trim: 0 bases; J trim: 5 bases; unmatched bases: 0. The germline V gene sets CDR1 to MGHRA and CDR2 to YSYEKL. The method behind the library was RT-PCR. TCRdb names Illumina HiSeq 2500 as the instrument used. TCRdb cleaned the public reads at Q25 with fastp, built clones with MiXCR and kept in-frame beta chains. For every CDR3 protein sequence, its rows merge into one entry that carries the most common genes and DNA. The sample has more than 450,000 distinct CDR3 sequences on record, less than 10% of them singletons. 10% to 15% of the sample rests with the top ten.

The rearrangement combines TRBV4-1 with TRBJ2-5; 7 of the junction bases match TRBD1. This clonotype was sampled from a man aged 50-75 years who received an inactivated influenza vaccine. Donor details come from another sample of the same person, matched by shared clones. Sequenced here: PBMCs from blood, sampled about 23 months after vaccination. In nucleotides, the sequence is TGCGCCAGCAGCCAAGAGGACAGGGAGACCCAGTACTTC. This yields the protein CASSQEDRETQYF.